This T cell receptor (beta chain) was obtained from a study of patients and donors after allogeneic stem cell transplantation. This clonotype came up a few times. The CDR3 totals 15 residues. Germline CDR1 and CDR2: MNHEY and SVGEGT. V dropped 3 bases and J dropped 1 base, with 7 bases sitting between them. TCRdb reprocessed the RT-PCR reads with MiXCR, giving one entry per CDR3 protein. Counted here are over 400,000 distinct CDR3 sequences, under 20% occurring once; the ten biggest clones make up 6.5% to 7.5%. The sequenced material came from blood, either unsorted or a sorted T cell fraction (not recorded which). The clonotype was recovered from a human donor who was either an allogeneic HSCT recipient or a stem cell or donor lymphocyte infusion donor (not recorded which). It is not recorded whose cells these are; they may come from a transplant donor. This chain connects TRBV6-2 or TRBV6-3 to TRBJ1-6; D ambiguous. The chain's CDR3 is CASSYSGSYNSPLHF. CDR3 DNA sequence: TGTGCCAGCAGTTATTCGGGGTCCTATAATTCACCCCTCCACTTT.